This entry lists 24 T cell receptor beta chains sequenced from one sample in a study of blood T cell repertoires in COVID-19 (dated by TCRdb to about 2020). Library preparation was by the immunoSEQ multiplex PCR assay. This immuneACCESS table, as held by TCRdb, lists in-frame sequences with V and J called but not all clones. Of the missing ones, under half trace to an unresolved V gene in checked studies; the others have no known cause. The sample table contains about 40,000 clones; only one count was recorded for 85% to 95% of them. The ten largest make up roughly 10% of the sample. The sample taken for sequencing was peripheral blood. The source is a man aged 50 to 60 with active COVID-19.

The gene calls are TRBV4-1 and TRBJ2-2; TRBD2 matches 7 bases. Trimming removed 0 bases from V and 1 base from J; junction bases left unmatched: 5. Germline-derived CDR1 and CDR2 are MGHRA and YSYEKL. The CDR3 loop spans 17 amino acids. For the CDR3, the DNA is TGCGCCAGCAGCCAAGATTGGGGCGGGAGGAACACCGGGGAGCTGTTTTTT. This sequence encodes CASSQDWGGRNTGELFF.

DNA for the CDR3: TGTGCCAGCAGACGCCCCGGGACAGGGAACCGCGAGCAGTACTTC. Translation gives CASRRPGTGNREQYF. V and J are TRBV28 and TRBJ2-7, with 9 bases matching TRBD1. After removal of 6 bases from V and 6 bases from J, the junction contained 12 bases not matched to a gene. Germline CDR1 and CDR2: MDHEN and SYDVKM. The CDR3 loop spans 15 amino acids. Together with reference TRBV28 and TRBJ2-7, the CDR3 gives the full variable domain: DVKVTQSSRYLVKRTGEKVFLECVQDMDHENMFWYRQDPGLGLRLIYFSYDVKMKEKGDIPEGYSVSREKKERFSLILESASTNQTSMYLCASRRPGTGNREQYFGPGTRLTVT.

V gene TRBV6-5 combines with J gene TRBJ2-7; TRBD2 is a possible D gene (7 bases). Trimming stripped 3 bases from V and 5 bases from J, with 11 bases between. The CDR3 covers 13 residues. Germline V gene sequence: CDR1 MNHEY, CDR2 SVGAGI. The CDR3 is CASSYRGAHEQYF. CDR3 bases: TGTGCCAGCAGTTATCGGGGGGCCCACGAGCAGTACTTC.

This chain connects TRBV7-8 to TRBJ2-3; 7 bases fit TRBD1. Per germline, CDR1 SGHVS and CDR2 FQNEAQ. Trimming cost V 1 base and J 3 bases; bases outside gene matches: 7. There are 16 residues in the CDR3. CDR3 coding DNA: TGTGCCAGCAGCTTAGTGTCCGGACAGGATACAGATACGCAGTATTTT. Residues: CASSLVSGQDTDTQYF.

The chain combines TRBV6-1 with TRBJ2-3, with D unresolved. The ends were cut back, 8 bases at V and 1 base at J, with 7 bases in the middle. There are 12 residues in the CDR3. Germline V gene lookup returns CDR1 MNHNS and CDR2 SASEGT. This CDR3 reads CASVSGTDTQYF. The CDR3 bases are TGTGCCAGCGTGTCGGGCACAGATACGCAGTATTTT.

The CDR3 reads CASGRGESYNEQFF. The CDR3, as DNA: TGTGCCAGCGGCCGGGGGGAATCCTACAATGAGCAGTTCTTC. The J gene is TRBJ2-1, the V gene TRBV6-5; 7 bases align to TRBD2. The V gene end was trimmed by 8 bases and the J gene end by 1 base; junction bases not matched to a gene: 5. The CDR3 spans 14 residues. CDR1 and CDR2 (germline): MNHEY, SVGAGI.

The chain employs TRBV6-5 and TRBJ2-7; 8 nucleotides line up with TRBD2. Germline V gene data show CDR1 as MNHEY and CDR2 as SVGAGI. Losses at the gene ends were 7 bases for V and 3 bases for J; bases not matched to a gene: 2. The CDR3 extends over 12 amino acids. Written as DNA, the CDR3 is TGTGCCAGCAATCTAGCGGGCTACGAGCAGTACTTC. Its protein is CASNLAGYEQYF.

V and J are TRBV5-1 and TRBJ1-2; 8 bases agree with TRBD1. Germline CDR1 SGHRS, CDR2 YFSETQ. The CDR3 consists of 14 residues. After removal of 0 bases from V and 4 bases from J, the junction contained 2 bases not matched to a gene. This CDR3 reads CASSLGDRGYGYTF. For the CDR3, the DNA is TGCGCCAGCAGCTTGGGAGACAGGGGCTATGGCTACACCTTC. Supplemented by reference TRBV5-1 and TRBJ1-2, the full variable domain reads KAGVTQTPRYLIKTRGQQVTLSCSPISGHRSVSWYQQTPGQGLQFLFEYFSETQRNKGNFPGRFSGRQFSNSRSEMNVSTLELGDSALYLCASSLGDRGYGYTFGSGTRLTVV.

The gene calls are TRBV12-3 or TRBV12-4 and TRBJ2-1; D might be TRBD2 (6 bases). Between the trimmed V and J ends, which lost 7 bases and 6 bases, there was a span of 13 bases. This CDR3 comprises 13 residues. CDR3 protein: CASTLTRGNEQFF. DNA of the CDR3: TGTGCCAGCACCTTGACTAGGGGCAATGAGCAGTTCTTC.

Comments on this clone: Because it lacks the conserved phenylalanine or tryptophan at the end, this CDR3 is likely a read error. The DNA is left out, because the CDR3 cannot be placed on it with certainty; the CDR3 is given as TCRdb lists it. The CDR3 region is CASSRGLSA. This chain links TRBV21-1 with TRBJ2-3; the DNA was not used to check the table's D call, TRBD2. TRBV21-1 is a known pseudogene. The CDR3 comprises 9 residues, both ends counted.

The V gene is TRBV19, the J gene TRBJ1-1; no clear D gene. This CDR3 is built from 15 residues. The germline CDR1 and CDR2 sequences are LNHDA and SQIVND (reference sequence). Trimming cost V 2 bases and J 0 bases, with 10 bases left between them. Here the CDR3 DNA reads TGTGCCAGTAGTATATCGGGAAATATGAACACTGAAGCTTTCTTT. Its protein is CASSISGNMNTEAFF.

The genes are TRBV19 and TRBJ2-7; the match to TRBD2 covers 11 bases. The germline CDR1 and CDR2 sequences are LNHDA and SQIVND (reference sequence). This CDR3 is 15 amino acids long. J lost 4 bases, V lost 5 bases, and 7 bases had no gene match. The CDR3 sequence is CASSLKGTSGYEQYF. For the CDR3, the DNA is TGTGCCAGTAGTCTCAAGGGGACTAGCGGTTACGAGCAGTACTTC.

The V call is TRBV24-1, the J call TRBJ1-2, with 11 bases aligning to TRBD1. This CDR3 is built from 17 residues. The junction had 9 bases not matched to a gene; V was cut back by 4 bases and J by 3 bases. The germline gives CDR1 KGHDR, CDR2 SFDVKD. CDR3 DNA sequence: TGTGCCACCAGTGAAAACTTAGGGACAGGGGGATACTATGGCTACACCTTC. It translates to CATSENLGTGGYYGYTF.

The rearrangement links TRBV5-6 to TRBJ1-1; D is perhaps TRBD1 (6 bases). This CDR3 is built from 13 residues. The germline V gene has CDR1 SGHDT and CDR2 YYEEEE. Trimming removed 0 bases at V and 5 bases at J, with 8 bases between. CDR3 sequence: CASSLVQGTEAFF. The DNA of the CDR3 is TGTGCCAGCAGCTTGGTGCAGGGGACTGAAGCTTTCTTT.

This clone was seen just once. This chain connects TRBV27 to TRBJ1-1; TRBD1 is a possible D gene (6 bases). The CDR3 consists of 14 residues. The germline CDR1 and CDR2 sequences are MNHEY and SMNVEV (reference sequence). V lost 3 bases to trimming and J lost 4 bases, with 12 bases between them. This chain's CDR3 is CASSFGGASTEAFF. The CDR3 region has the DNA TGTGCCAGCAGTTTCGGGGGGGCAAGCACTGAAGCTTTCTTT.

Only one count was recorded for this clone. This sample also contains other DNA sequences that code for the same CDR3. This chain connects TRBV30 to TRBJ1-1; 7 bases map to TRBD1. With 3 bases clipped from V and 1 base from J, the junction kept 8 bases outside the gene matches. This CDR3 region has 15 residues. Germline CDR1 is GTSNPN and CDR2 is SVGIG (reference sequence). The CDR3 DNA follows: TGTGCCTGGAGGGCGACAGGGTTAGGGAACACTGAAGCTTTCTTT. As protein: CAWRATGLGNTEAFF.

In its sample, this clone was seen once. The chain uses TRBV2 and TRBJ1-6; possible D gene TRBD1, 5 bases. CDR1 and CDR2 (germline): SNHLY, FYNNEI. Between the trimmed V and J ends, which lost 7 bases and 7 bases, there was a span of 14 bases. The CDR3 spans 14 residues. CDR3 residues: CASTVAGPNSPLHF. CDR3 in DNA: TGTGCCAGCACCGTCGCGGGGCCCAATTCACCCCTCCACTTT.

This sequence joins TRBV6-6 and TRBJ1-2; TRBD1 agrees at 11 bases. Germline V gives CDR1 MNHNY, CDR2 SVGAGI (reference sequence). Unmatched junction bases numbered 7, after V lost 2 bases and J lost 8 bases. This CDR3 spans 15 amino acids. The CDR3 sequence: CASSYRTGGSFGYTF. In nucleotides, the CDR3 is TGTGCCAGCAGTTACCGGACAGGGGGCTCTTTCGGCTACACCTTC.

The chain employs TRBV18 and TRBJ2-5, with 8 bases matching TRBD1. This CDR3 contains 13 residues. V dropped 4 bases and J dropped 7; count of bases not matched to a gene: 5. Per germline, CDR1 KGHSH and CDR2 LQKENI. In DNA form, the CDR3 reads TGTGCCAGCTCACTGGACAGGGATGGGACCCAGTACTTC. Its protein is CASSLDRDGTQYF. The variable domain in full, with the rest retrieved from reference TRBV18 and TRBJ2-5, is NAGVMQNPRHLVRRRGQEARLRCSPMKGHSHVYWYRQLPEEGLKFMVYLQKENIIDESGMPKERFSAEFPKEGPSILRIQQVVRGDSAAYFCASSLDRDGTQYFGPGTRLLVL.

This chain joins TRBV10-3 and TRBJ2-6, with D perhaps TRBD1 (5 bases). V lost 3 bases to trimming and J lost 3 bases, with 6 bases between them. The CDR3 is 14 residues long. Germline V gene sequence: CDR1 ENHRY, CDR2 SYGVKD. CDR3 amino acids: CAISEDSGANVLTF. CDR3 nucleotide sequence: TGTGCCATCAGTGAAGACAGTGGGGCCAACGTCCTGACTTTC.

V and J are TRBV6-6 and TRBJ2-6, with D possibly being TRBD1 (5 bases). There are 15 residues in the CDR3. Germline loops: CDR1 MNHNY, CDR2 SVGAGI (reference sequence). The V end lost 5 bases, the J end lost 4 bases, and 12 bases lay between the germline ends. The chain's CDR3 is CASSPLKGGANVLTF. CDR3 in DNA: TGTGCCAGCAGTCCCCTCAAGGGGGGGGCCAACGTCCTGACTTTC.

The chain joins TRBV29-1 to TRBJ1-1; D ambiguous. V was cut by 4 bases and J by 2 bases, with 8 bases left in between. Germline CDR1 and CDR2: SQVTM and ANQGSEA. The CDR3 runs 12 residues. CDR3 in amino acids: CSVGEVNTEAFF. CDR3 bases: TGCAGCGTTGGGGAGGTAAACACTGAAGCTTTCTTT.

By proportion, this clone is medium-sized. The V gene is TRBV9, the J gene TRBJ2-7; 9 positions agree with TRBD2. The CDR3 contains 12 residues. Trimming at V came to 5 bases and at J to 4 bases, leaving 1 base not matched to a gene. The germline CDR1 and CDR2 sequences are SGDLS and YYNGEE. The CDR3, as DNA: TGTGCCAGCAGAGCGGGAGGTTACGAGCAGTACTTC. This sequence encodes CASRAGGYEQYF.

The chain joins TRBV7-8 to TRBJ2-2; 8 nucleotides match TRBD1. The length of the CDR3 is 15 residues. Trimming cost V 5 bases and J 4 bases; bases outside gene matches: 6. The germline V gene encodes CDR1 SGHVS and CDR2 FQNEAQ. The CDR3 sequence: CASSPYQGATGELFF. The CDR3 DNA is TGTGCCAGCAGCCCGTATCAGGGGGCCACCGGGGAGCTGTTTTTT. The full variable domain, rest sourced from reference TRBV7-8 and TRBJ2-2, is GAGVSQSPRYKVAKRGQDVALRCDPISGHVSLFWYQQALGQGPEFLTYFQNEAQLDKSGLPSDRFFAERPEGSVSTLKIQRTQQEDSAVYLCASSPYQGATGELFFGEGSRLTVL.